A selection of T cell receptor beta chains follows, all from one sample in a study of T-cell memory formation after mild COVID-19. TCRdb reanalysed the 5' RACE reads using MiXCR and keeps one entry per CDR3 protein. The sample carries hundreds of thousands of distinct CDR3 sequences, about 22% recorded once. The sequenced sample was PBMCs or a T cell subset sorted from them (not recorded which). The receptors derive from an adult woman who had mild COVID-19 (a few samples of this study predate the infection). Cell type and time point are not known. Both conserved end residues are part of each CDR3. The order of the fields is J gene, V gene, clone size, D gene, CDR3 protein, CDR3 DNA. D genes are given only for firm matches. Clone sizes are given selectively: once, few, many, or a class where the clone is expanded.

J gene: TRBJ2-2
V gene: TRBV5-1
clone size: NA
D gene: NA
CDR3 protein: CASRWGSGELFF
CDR3 DNA: TGCGCCAGCCGGTGGGGGTCCGGGGAGCTGTTTTTT

J gene: TRBJ2-5
V gene: TRBV25-1
clone size: few
D gene: TRBD1
CDR3 protein: CASGEGAMGEETQYF
CDR3 DNA: TGTGCCAGCGGTGAGGGGGCGATGGGGGAAGAGACCCAGTACTTC

J gene: TRBJ2-7
V gene: TRBV12-3/TRBV12-4
clone size: few
D gene: NA
CDR3 protein: CASSFLGGIYEQYF
CDR3 DNA: TGTGCCAGCAGTTTCCTCGGCGGAATCTACGAGCAGTACTTC

J gene: TRBJ2-7
V gene: TRBV3-1
clone size: NA
D gene: TRBD2
CDR3 protein: CASSPYSSGREYEQYF
CDR3 DNA: TGTGCCAGCAGCCCCTATTCTAGCGGGAGAGAGTACGAGCAGTACTTC

J gene: TRBJ1-1
V gene: TRBV7-6
clone size: few
D gene: NA
CDR3 protein: CASSGSGSRTEAFF
CDR3 DNA: TGTGCCAGCAGCGGATCAGGGTCGCGCACTGAAGCTTTCTTT

J gene: TRBJ1-2
V gene: TRBV27
clone size: few
D gene: TRBD1
CDR3 protein: CASSFRDRARRVYGYTF
CDR3 DNA: TGTGCCAGCAGTTTCAGGGACAGGGCCCGGAGAGTATATGGCTACACCTTC

J gene: TRBJ2-3
V gene: TRBV3-1
clone size: NA
D gene: NA
CDR3 protein: CASSPLGARTDTQYF
CDR3 DNA: TGTGCCAGCAGCCCTTTGGGGGCAAGGACAGATACGCAGTATTTT

J gene: TRBJ2-1
V gene: TRBV7-2
clone size: NA
D gene: TRBD2
CDR3 protein: CASSSGTRYNEQFF
CDR3 DNA: TGTGCCAGCAGCTCCGGGACTAGATACAATGAGCAGTTCTTC

J gene: TRBJ2-5
V gene: TRBV18
clone size: few
D gene: NA
CDR3 protein: CASSPTAQETQYF
CDR3 DNA: TGTGCCAGCTCGCCTACAGCTCAAGAGACCCAGTACTTC

J gene: TRBJ1-5
V gene: TRBV2
clone size: NA
D gene: TRBD1
CDR3 protein: CASSAGQGVRWPQHF
CDR3 DNA: TGTGCCAGCAGCGCGGGACAGGGGGTTCGGTGGCCCCAGCATTTT

J gene: TRBJ1-2
V gene: TRBV12-3/TRBV12-4
clone size: NA
D gene: NA
CDR3 protein: CASTLTDRRGYTF
CDR3 DNA: TGTGCCAGCACCCTAACCGACCGCCGTGGCTACACCTTC

J gene: TRBJ1-3
V gene: TRBV5-6
clone size: NA
D gene: NA
CDR3 protein: CASSLDSYSGNTIYF
CDR3 DNA: TGTGCCAGCAGCTTGGACAGTTACTCTGGAAACACCATATATTTT

J gene: TRBJ1-1
V gene: TRBV4-3
clone size: NA
D gene: NA
CDR3 protein: CASSWSGDTEAFF
CDR3 DNA: TGCGCCAGCAGCTGGAGCGGCGATACTGAAGCTTTCTTT

J gene: TRBJ1-1
V gene: TRBV13
clone size: NA
D gene: TRBD1
CDR3 protein: CASSLRDRGSEAFF
CDR3 DNA: TGTGCCAGCAGCTTAAGGGACAGGGGATCTGAAGCTTTCTTT

J gene: TRBJ2-2
V gene: TRBV15
clone size: NA
D gene: NA
CDR3 protein: CATSRDLHTGELFF
CDR3 DNA: TGTGCCACCAGCAGAGACCTGCACACCGGGGAGCTGTTTTTT

J gene: TRBJ2-5
V gene: TRBV6-2/TRBV6-3
clone size: NA
D gene: NA
CDR3 protein: CASSLRIGETQYF
CDR3 DNA: TGTGCCAGCAGTCTCCGGATCGGCGAGACCCAGTACTTC

J gene: TRBJ1-1
V gene: TRBV5-6
clone size: NA
D gene: NA
CDR3 protein: CASSLAGLMNTEAFF
CDR3 DNA: TGTGCCAGCAGCTTGGCCGGACTGATGAACACTGAAGCTTTCTTT

J gene: TRBJ2-1
V gene: TRBV29-1
clone size: NA
D gene: TRBD2
CDR3 protein: CSVASGVHSYNEQFF
CDR3 DNA: TGCAGCGTTGCTAGCGGGGTCCACTCCTACAATGAGCAGTTCTTC

J gene: TRBJ1-2
V gene: TRBV9
clone size: few
D gene: NA
CDR3 protein: CASSVVTGGFSGYTF
CDR3 DNA: TGTGCCAGCAGCGTAGTGACAGGCGGATTTAGTGGCTACACCTTC

J gene: TRBJ1-1
V gene: TRBV7-9
clone size: NA
D gene: NA
CDR3 protein: CASSLTEALALF
CDR3 DNA: TGTGCCAGCAGCTTAACGGAGGCGTTAGCTCTCTTT

J gene: TRBJ2-2
V gene: TRBV20-1
clone size: many
D gene: NA
CDR3 protein: CSAQPDHTGELFF
CDR3 DNA: TGCAGTGCCCAGCCGGACCACACCGGGGAGCTGTTTTTT

J gene: TRBJ2-5
V gene: TRBV14
clone size: NA
D gene: NA
CDR3 protein: CASSQWVSNQETQYF
CDR3 DNA: TGTGCCAGCAGCCAATGGGTCAGCAATCAAGAGACCCAGTACTTC

J gene: TRBJ2-1
V gene: TRBV5-1
clone size: few
D gene: NA
CDR3 protein: CASNPPGYSYNEQFF
CDR3 DNA: TGCGCCAGCAACCCCCCCGGATATTCTTACAATGAGCAGTTCTTC

J gene: TRBJ2-2
V gene: TRBV5-1
clone size: many
D gene: NA
CDR3 protein: CASSLLPGDTGELFF
CDR3 DNA: TGCGCCAGCAGCTTGTTGCCAGGGGACACCGGGGAGCTGTTTTTT

J gene: TRBJ2-5
V gene: TRBV5-6
clone size: NA
D gene: NA
CDR3 protein: CASSLWAGTARGTQYF
CDR3 DNA: TGTGCCAGCAGCTTGTGGGCGGGGACCGCTCGGGGGACCCAGTACTTC

J gene: TRBJ1-1
V gene: TRBV6-1
clone size: NA
D gene: TRBD1
CDR3 protein: CASIGVDRGQTEAFF
CDR3 DNA: TGTGCCAGCATTGGGGTGGACAGGGGGCAGACTGAAGCTTTCTTT

J gene: TRBJ1-3
V gene: TRBV13
clone size: many
D gene: NA
CDR3 protein: CASSLESLSSGNTIYF
CDR3 DNA: TGTGCCAGCAGCTTAGAGTCCCTGAGCTCTGGAAACACCATATATTTT

J gene: TRBJ2-3
V gene: TRBV5-1
clone size: few
D gene: TRBD2
CDR3 protein: CASSLPSGRSADTQYF
CDR3 DNA: TGCGCCAGCAGCTTACCTAGCGGGAGATCTGCAGATACGCAGTATTTT

J gene: TRBJ2-7
V gene: TRBV9
clone size: NA
D gene: NA
CDR3 protein: CASSVGKGSEQYF
CDR3 DNA: TGTGCCAGCAGCGTAGGCAAGGGGTCCGAGCAGTACTTC

J gene: TRBJ2-2
V gene: TRBV19
clone size: NA
D gene: NA
CDR3 protein: CASTPGVLTGELFF
CDR3 DNA: TGTGCCAGTACTCCGGGGGTTCTCACCGGGGAGCTGTTTTTT

J gene: TRBJ2-7
V gene: TRBV6-5
clone size: few
D gene: NA
CDR3 protein: CASSYVSTGGEQYF
CDR3 DNA: TGTGCCAGCAGTTACGTGTCTACCGGTGGCGAGCAGTACTTC

J gene: TRBJ2-7
V gene: TRBV4-2
clone size: few
D gene: NA
CDR3 protein: CASSPSWGYEQYF
CDR3 DNA: TGTGCCAGCAGCCCCTCGTGGGGCTACGAGCAGTACTTC

J gene: TRBJ2-7
V gene: TRBV30
clone size: NA
D gene: TRBD1
CDR3 protein: CAWNRGFEQYF
CDR3 DNA: TGTGCCTGGAACAGGGGGTTCGAGCAGTACTTC

J gene: TRBJ2-5
V gene: TRBV7-7
clone size: NA
D gene: NA
CDR3 protein: CASSSTGIWETQYF
CDR3 DNA: TGTGCCAGCAGCTCCACAGGGATTTGGGAGACCCAGTACTTC

J gene: TRBJ2-1
V gene: TRBV7-2
clone size: few
D gene: TRBD2
CDR3 protein: CASSFDSGRAHNEQFF
CDR3 DNA: TGTGCCAGCAGCTTTGACAGCGGGAGGGCCCACAATGAGCAGTTCTTC

J gene: TRBJ2-3
V gene: TRBV24-1
clone size: NA
D gene: NA
CDR3 protein: CATSEKGRRFNTDTQYF
CDR3 DNA: TGTGCCACCAGTGAAAAGGGACGGAGGTTTAACACAGATACGCAGTATTTT

J gene: TRBJ2-1
V gene: TRBV19
clone size: few
D gene: NA
CDR3 protein: CASSITGNPYNEQFF
CDR3 DNA: TGTGCCAGTAGTATTACAGGGAACCCCTACAATGAGCAGTTCTTC

J gene: TRBJ2-1
V gene: TRBV6-4
clone size: many
D gene: TRBD2
CDR3 protein: CASSDSAGSYNEQFF
CDR3 DNA: TGTGCCAGCAGTGACTCAGCGGGGTCCTACAATGAGCAGTTCTTC

J gene: TRBJ2-5
V gene: TRBV7-9
clone size: NA
D gene: NA
CDR3 protein: CASSPAIETQYF
CDR3 DNA: TGTGCCAGCAGCCCGGCGATTGAGACCCAGTACTTC

J gene: TRBJ2-5
V gene: TRBV11-2
clone size: once
D gene: TRBD1
CDR3 protein: CASSYFDRGEETQYF
CDR3 DNA: TGTGCCAGCAGCTACTTCGACAGGGGAGAAGAGACCCAGTACTTC

J gene: TRBJ2-7
V gene: TRBV29-1
clone size: NA
D gene: TRBD2
CDR3 protein: CSVGSGSYNEQYF
CDR3 DNA: TGCAGCGTTGGTAGCGGGAGCTATAACGAGCAGTACTTC

J gene: TRBJ2-5
V gene: TRBV5-1
clone size: NA
D gene: TRBD2
CDR3 protein: CASSWEGRRETQYF
CDR3 DNA: TGCGCCAGCAGTTGGGAGGGCCGGCGGGAGACCCAGTACTTC

J gene: TRBJ2-1
V gene: TRBV9
clone size: NA
D gene: NA
CDR3 protein: CASSDRPVGGPQFF
CDR3 DNA: TGTGCCAGCAGCGACCGACCCGTTGGGGGACCTCAGTTCTTC

J gene: TRBJ2-3
V gene: TRBV24-1
clone size: NA
D gene: TRBD2
CDR3 protein: CATSDPTSGGDTQYF
CDR3 DNA: TGTGCCACCAGTGATCCTACCAGCGGGGGGGATACGCAGTATTTT

J gene: TRBJ2-3
V gene: TRBV18
clone size: few
D gene: NA
CDR3 protein: CASSPGVADNTQYF
CDR3 DNA: TGTGCCAGCTCACCAGGGGTGGCTGACAATACGCAGTATTTT

J gene: TRBJ1-2
V gene: TRBV7-2
clone size: NA
D gene: NA
CDR3 protein: CASSSQEGGVLNGYTF
CDR3 DNA: TGTGCCAGCAGCTCCCAAGAAGGGGGAGTGTTAAATGGCTACACCTTC

J gene: TRBJ1-4
V gene: TRBV7-8
clone size: few
D gene: TRBD1
CDR3 protein: CASSLTRGRRNEKLFF
CDR3 DNA: TGTGCCAGCAGCTTAACGAGGGGGCGCAGAAATGAAAAACTGTTTTTT

J gene: TRBJ1-4
V gene: TRBV3-1
clone size: few
D gene: NA
CDR3 protein: CASSQDNEGKLFF
CDR3 DNA: TGTGCCAGCAGCCAAGACAACGAGGGAAAACTGTTTTTT

J gene: TRBJ1-1
V gene: TRBV9
clone size: few
D gene: TRBD1
CDR3 protein: CASSAHGATGVNTEAFF
CDR3 DNA: TGTGCCAGCAGCGCCCACGGGGCCACAGGGGTGAACACTGAAGCTTTCTTT

J gene: TRBJ1-1
V gene: TRBV6-2/TRBV6-3
clone size: NA
D gene: TRBD1
CDR3 protein: CASSGTGAMNTEAFF
CDR3 DNA: TGTGCCAGCAGCGGGACAGGGGCCATGAACACTGAAGCTTTCTTT

J gene: TRBJ2-3
V gene: TRBV2
clone size: few
D gene: NA
CDR3 protein: CASSPTGPDTQYF
CDR3 DNA: TGTGCCAGCAGTCCCACAGGGCCAGATACGCAGTATTTT

J gene: TRBJ2-7
V gene: TRBV5-1
clone size: few
D gene: NA
CDR3 protein: CASSLAAGVTHEQYF
CDR3 DNA: TGCGCCAGCAGCTTGGCCGCAGGGGTCACTCACGAGCAGTACTTC

J gene: TRBJ2-5
V gene: TRBV27
clone size: NA
D gene: NA
CDR3 protein: CASSLWAGQETQYF
CDR3 DNA: TGTGCCAGCAGTTTATGGGCAGGCCAAGAGACCCAGTACTTC

J gene: TRBJ1-4
V gene: TRBV20-1
clone size: NA
D gene: NA
CDR3 protein: CSARRGGKLFF
CDR3 DNA: TGCAGTGCTAGACGAGGGGGAAAACTGTTTTTT

J gene: TRBJ2-7
V gene: TRBV7-8
clone size: NA
D gene: NA
CDR3 protein: CASSLSETYEQYF
CDR3 DNA: TGTGCCAGCAGCCTCAGTGAAACCTACGAGCAGTACTTC